Presented here are 10 T cell receptor beta chains from one specimen sequenced in a study of OX40 agonist ivuxolimab in advanced cancers. The protocol was immunoSEQ multiplex PCR, while the TCRdb copy is restricted to in-frame clones and leaves out a portion. The data contain approximately 89,000 clones, around nine tenths of them singletons. Sequencing was performed on CD4+ or CD8+ T cells sorted from blood, taken in a trial of the OX40 agonist ivuxolimab. These receptors were obtained from an adult with an advanced solid tumor such as melanoma, head and neck, liver or kidney cancer.

The rearrangement links TRBV5-1 to TRBJ2-2; D is possibly TRBD2 (5 bases). The V gene lost 2 bases and the J gene lost 1 base, with 12 bases spanning the gap. Germline CDR1 is SGHRS and CDR2 is YFSETQ. This CDR3 is built from 16 residues. The CDR3: CASSFRSGGNTGELFF. DNA of the CDR3: TGCGCCAGCAGCTTTAGAAGTGGAGGGAACACCGGGGAGCTGTTTTTT.

The chain employs TRBV5-6 and TRBJ2-5; D gene unclear. The germline V gene encodes CDR1 SGHDT and CDR2 YYEEEE. The CDR3 contains 13 residues. The germline V and J ends were trimmed by 1 base and 3 bases, with 7 bases remaining between them. Written as DNA, the CDR3 is TGTGCCAGCAGCTTGCGGATAGAAGAGACCCAGTACTTC. Translation: CASSLRIEETQYF.

The rearrangement links TRBV15 to TRBJ2-6; no clear D gene. Germline CDR1 reads LNHNV; CDR2 reads YYDKDF (reference sequence). The CDR3 spans 17 residues. Trimming removed 0 bases at V and 1 base at J, with 10 bases between. The CDR3 loop is CATSRDWAYSGANVLTF. In DNA, the CDR3 is TGTGCCACCAGCAGAGATTGGGCTTATTCTGGGGCCAACGTCCTGACTTTC.

The chain joins TRBV7-2 to TRBJ1-3, with a weak D call TRBD1 (5 bases). Germline CDR1 SGHTA, CDR2 FQGNSA. Trimming removed 3 bases from V and 2 bases from J, with 8 bases in between. This CDR3 has 14 amino acids. The CDR3 DNA follows: TGTGCCAGCAGCTTGGGGGGAGCTGGAAACACCATATATTTT. This codes for CASSLGGAGNTIYF.

This clone showed up just once. This chain uses TRBV19 with TRBJ1-4; the match to TRBD1 covers 7 bases. Looked up from germline, CDR1 is LNHDA and CDR2 is SQIVND (reference sequence). Germline trimming cut 7 bases from V and 8 bases from J; bases unmatched to any gene: 10. The length of the CDR3 is 14 residues. This CDR3 is CASTLNRGGEKLFF. In DNA form, the CDR3 reads TGTGCCAGTACCTTGAACAGGGGTGGCGAAAAACTGTTTTTT.

The chain joins TRBV5-1 to TRBJ1-2; D perhaps matches TRBD1 (6 bases). V lost 0 bases to trimming and J lost 6 bases, with 15 bases between them. CDR3 length: 15 residues. Germline CDR1 and CDR2: SGHRS and YFSETQ. CDR3 sequence reads: CASSLDHGGWNGYTF. The DNA for the CDR3 is TGCGCCAGCAGCTTGGATCATGGGGGCTGGAATGGCTACACCTTC.

The chain couples TRBV5-4 to TRBJ1-1, with 7 positions matching TRBD1. The CDR3 runs to 14 residues. With 4 bases clipped from V and 3 bases from J, the junction kept 6 bases outside the gene matches. In germline, CDR1 is SGHNT, CDR2 YYREEE (reference sequence). The CDR3 DNA reads TGTGCCAGCAGCCGGGGACAGAGGGACACTGAAGCTTTCTTT. This translates into CASSRGQRDTEAFF.

The chain joins TRBV19 to TRBJ1-5; weak D call: TRBD1 (5 bases). CDR1 is LNHDA and CDR2 is SQIVND in the germline V gene (reference sequence). V was trimmed by 7 bases and J by 5 bases, leaving 15 bases between them. The CDR3 is 14 amino acids. This chain's CDR3 is CASNPGQPDQPQHF. CDR3 bases: TGTGCCAGTAATCCGGGGCAGCCCGATCAGCCCCAGCATTTT.

V gene TRBV5-5 combines with J gene TRBJ1-2; D is possibly TRBD1 (5 bases). CDR1 and CDR2 from the germline V gene are SGHKS and YYEKEE (reference sequence). V dropped 4 bases and J dropped 5 bases, with 12 bases sitting between them. This CDR3 has 13 amino acids. CDR3 nucleotide sequence: TGTGCCAGCAGCGAGCCAGGGACTTATGGCTACACCTTC. Its protein is CASSEPGTYGYTF.

This clone was picked up a small number of times. The chain employs TRBV9 and TRBJ2-7, with 9 bases that match TRBD2. The CDR3 length is 18 residues. Germline loops: CDR1 SGDLS, CDR2 YYNGEE. The trim removed 4 bases at V and 0 bases at J, leaving 14 bases unmatched. In DNA form, the CDR3 reads TGTGCCAGCAGCCCTCGAATTAGCGGGGGCCTAATCTCCTACGAGCAGTACTTC. It specifies CASSPRISGGLISYEQYF.